A single sample gave rise to the 21 T cell receptor beta chains below, sequenced in a study of CD8+ T cells in alopecia areata. Sequencing relied on a cDNA template that was reverse transcribed from extracted RNA. Data came from immunoSEQ multiplex PCR; TCRdb stores just in-frame clones and leaves some out. The table lists 100,000 to 150,000 clones, around three fifths of them singletons, with 4.5% in the top ten. Sequenced material: CD4+ T cells sorted from blood, taken at week 0. The receptors were sampled from a human donor with alopecia areata.

This clone was counted once. This chain joins TRBV7-9 and TRBJ1-2; D is perhaps TRBD1 (5 bases). This CDR3 contains 13 residues. Per the germline V gene, CDR1 is SEHNR and CDR2 is FQNEAQ (reference sequence). V was trimmed by 1 base and J by 8 bases, leaving 11 bases between them. CDR3 loop: CASSLVQVGGYTF. DNA for the CDR3: TGTGCCAGCAGCTTAGTACAGGTTGGCGGCTACACCTTC.

The chain carries TRBV7-2 and TRBJ1-2; tentatively, D is TRBD1 (6 bases). The CDR3 sequence is 14 residues long. Germline CDR1 reads SGHTA; CDR2 reads FQGNSA. Trimming cost V 7 bases and J 0 bases, with 12 bases left between them. DNA of the CDR3: TGTGCCAGCACCTGGACAGACTCTAACTATGGCTACACCTTC. This translates into CASTWTDSNYGYTF.

The chain uses TRBV6-5 and TRBJ2-5; TRBD1 might be the D (6 bases). The DNA end lines up better with TRBJ2-7; the J call may be wrong. CDR1 is MNHEY, CDR2 SVGAGI, per germline. The CDR3 runs to 15 residues. CDR3 loop: CASSAQGSGSYEQYF. The CDR3 DNA reads as TGTGCCAGCAGTGCTCAGGGGTCGGGCTCCTACGAGCAGTACTTC.

This sequence joins TRBV6-6 and TRBJ1-6; D is uncertain. With 6 bases removed from V and 2 bases from J, the gap between germline ends came to 14 bases. The length of the CDR3 is 16 residues. From germline, CDR1 is MNHNY and CDR2 SVGAGI (reference sequence). CDR3 in DNA: TGTGCCAGCAGGCTTAAATCCTCGCCCTATAATTCACCCCTCCACTTT. It is translated as CASRLKSSPYNSPLHF.

The genes are TRBV19 and TRBJ1-5, with 10 bases that match TRBD1. The junction had 2 bases not matched to a gene; V was cut back by 6 bases and J by 6 bases. This CDR3 contains 13 residues. CDR1 LNHDA and CDR2 SQIVND come from the germline V gene (reference sequence). The CDR3 sequence is CASRRDRGQPQHF. The CDR3 nucleotides are TGTGCCAGTAGGAGGGACAGGGGTCAGCCCCAGCATTTT.

Concerning this clone itself: Other DNA sequences from this sample encode an identical CDR3 as well. The chain links TRBV7-2 to TRBJ2-5; D uncertain. V was clipped by 1 base and J by 5 bases, with 8 bases between them. Looked up from germline, CDR1 is SGHTA and CDR2 is FQGNSA. This CDR3 is 13 amino acids long. CDR3 bases: TGTGCCAGCAGCTTAGGGCTAGGGGAGACCCAGTACTTC. Translation: CASSLGLGETQYF. The entire variable domain, with the rest obtained from reference TRBV7-2 and TRBJ2-5, is as follows: GAGVSQSPSNKVTEKGKDVELRCDPISGHTALYWYRQSLGQGLEFLIYFQGNSAPDKSGLPSDRFSAERTGGSVSTLTIQRTQQEDSAVYLCASSLGLGETQYFGPGTRLLVL.

The CDR3 is CASSQGPRDTGELFF. DNA for the CDR3: TGTGCCAGCAGCCAAGGCCCCCGGGACACCGGGGAGCTGTTTTTT. This chain links TRBV7-3 with TRBJ2-2, with unresolved D. V lost 5 bases, J lost 3 bases, and 13 bases lay in between. CDR3 length equals 15 residues. Germline CDR1 and CDR2: SGHTA and FQGTGA.

This clone was recorded a few times. The sample contains more than one DNA sequence encoding this CDR3. The chain couples TRBV2 to TRBJ1-1, with D hard to call. Trimming took 6 bases from V and 1 from J, leaving 3 bases between them. The CDR3 extends over 11 amino acids. CDR1 and CDR2 from the germline V gene are SNHLY and FYNNEI. As DNA, the CDR3 is TGTGCCAGCAGCACGAACACTGAAGCTTTCTTT. This translates into CASSTNTEAFF.

The CDR3 is CASSLSGVTEQFF. In DNA form, the CDR3 reads TGTGCCAGCAGCTTATCTGGGGTGACGGAGCAGTTCTTC. The V call is TRBV7-9, the J call TRBJ2-1; no firm D call. The CDR3 sequence is 13 residues long. The V end lost 2 bases, the J end lost 10 bases, and 12 bases lay between the germline ends. In germline, CDR1 is SEHNR, CDR2 FQNEAQ (reference sequence).

The chain recombines TRBV2 with TRBJ1-2, with D perhaps matching TRBD1 (6 bases). Deletions cut 5 bases from V and 5 bases from J, with 12 bases between. CDR1 is SNHLY, CDR2 FYNNEI, per germline. This CDR3 comprises 13 residues. The CDR3 DNA sequence: TGTGCCAGCAGTCCCGGGACACGATATGGCTACACCTTC. Its protein is CASSPGTRYGYTF. The full variable domain, its missing parts supplied by reference TRBV2 and TRBJ1-2, is EPEVTQTPSHQVTQMGQEVILRCVPISNHLYFYWYRQILGQKVEFLVSFYNNEISEKSEIFDDQFSVERPDGSNFTLKIRSTKLEDSAMYFCASSPGTRYGYTFGSGTRLTVV.

The chain uses TRBV20-1 and TRBJ1-2; D is undetermined. This CDR3 spans 11 amino acids. Germline assignment: CDR1 DFQATT and CDR2 SNEGSKA (reference sequence). The CDR3 here is CSGITNYGYTF. CDR3 bases: TGCTCGGGCATTACTAACTATGGCTACACCTTC.

The genes are TRBV6-1 and TRBJ1-2, with D unclear. V dropped 5 bases and J dropped 4 bases, with 11 bases sitting between them. Germline-derived CDR1 and CDR2 are MNHNS and SASEGT. The CDR3 has 13 amino acids. The CDR3 loop is CASSSDGLYGYTF. As DNA, the CDR3 is TGTGCCAGCAGTTCAGACGGGCTCTATGGCTACACCTTC.

This chain joins TRBV29-1 and TRBJ1-2, with D hard to call. The CDR3 is 12 residues long. Germline CDR1 and CDR2: SQVTM and ANQGSEA. Trimming cost V 6 bases and J 5 bases, with 13 bases left between them. CDR3: CSVGRGNYGYTF. In nucleotides, the CDR3 is TGCAGCGTCGGCCGGGGAAATTATGGCTACACCTTC.

Here the CDR3 DNA reads TGTGCCAGCTCACCTAGAGGGACAGGGGGCTACGAGCAGTACTTC. It is translated as CASSPRGTGGYEQYF. The gene calls are TRBV18 and TRBJ2-7, with 11 positions matching TRBD1. The CDR3 covers 15 residues. V lost 3 bases, J lost 3 bases, and 4 bases stayed unmatched. CDR1 and CDR2 from the germline V gene are KGHSH and LQKENI.

V and J are TRBV13 and TRBJ2-7; 8 positions agree with TRBD2. Germline lookup yields CDR1 PRHDT and CDR2 FYEKMQ (reference sequence). CDR3 length: 15 residues. The trim removed 0 bases at V and 0 bases at J, leaving 1 base unmatched. For the CDR3, the DNA is TGTGCCAGCAGCTTAGGGCTAGCGGGCTCCTACGAGCAGTACTTC. Residues: CASSLGLAGSYEQYF.

The genes are TRBV7-9 and TRBJ2-7, with no clear D. Trimming stripped 1 base from V and 2 bases from J, with 9 bases between. CDR3 size: 14 residues. CDR1 SEHNR and CDR2 FQNEAQ come from the germline V gene (reference sequence). CDR3 residues: CASSLGSRAYEQYF. The CDR3 DNA follows: TGTGCCAGCAGCTTAGGGTCCAGAGCCTACGAGCAGTACTTC.

This clone has just a few counts. CDR3 sequence reads: CASSRQQETQYF. DNA of the CDR3: TGTGCCAGCAGCCGACAGCAAGAGACCCAGTACTTC. The chain uses TRBV9 and TRBJ2-5; TRBD1 might be the D (5 bases). The CDR3 spans 12 residues. The ends were cut back, 4 bases at V and 2 bases at J, with 6 bases in the middle. Germline CDR1 and CDR2: SGDLS and YYNGEE.

V and J are TRBV5-6 and TRBJ2-3, with a weak D call TRBD2 (5 bases). Deletions cut 1 base from V and 6 bases from J, with 12 bases between. This CDR3 is built from 14 residues. Germline V gives CDR1 SGHDT, CDR2 YYEEEE. CDR3 amino acids: CASSLMGALDTQYF. The CDR3 DNA reads TGTGCCAGCAGCTTGATGGGAGCCCTGGATACGCAGTATTTT.

V is TRBV5-1 and J is TRBJ2-1, with 11 bases matching TRBD2. V was pared by 2 bases and J by 9 bases, with 4 bases of the junction left unmatched. In germline, CDR1 is SGHRS, CDR2 YFSETQ. The CDR3 runs 14 residues. The CDR3 is CASSLLAGASEQFF. The DNA for the CDR3 is TGCGCCAGCAGCTTACTAGCGGGAGCAAGTGAGCAGTTCTTC. Filled out from reference TRBV5-1 and TRBJ2-1, the complete variable domain reads KAGVTQTPRYLIKTRGQQVTLSCSPISGHRSVSWYQQTPGQGLQFLFEYFSETQRNKGNFPGRFSGRQFSNSRSEMNVSTLELGDSALYLCASSLLAGASEQFFGPGTRLTVL.

The chain joins TRBV5-4 to TRBJ2-7; D might be TRBD2 (5 bases). The CDR3 length is 14 residues. Deletions cut 4 bases from V and 2 bases from J, with 13 bases between. CDR1 is SGHNT and CDR2 is YYREEE in the germline V gene (reference sequence). CDR3 nucleotide sequence: TGTGCCAGCAGCATAGGACGGGGTACCTACGAGCAGTACTTC. Translated: CASSIGRGTYEQYF.

The table lists this clone with a few counts. The gene calls are TRBV7-3 and TRBJ2-1; D is undetermined. Per the germline V gene, CDR1 is SGHTA and CDR2 is FQGTGA. Trimming shortened V by 2 bases and J by 7 bases, and 9 bases separated the two germline ends. The CDR3 runs to 13 residues. CDR3 in DNA: TGTGCCAGCAGCTTAGACCCAGGTAATGAGCAGTTCTTC. Protein: CASSLDPGNEQFF.